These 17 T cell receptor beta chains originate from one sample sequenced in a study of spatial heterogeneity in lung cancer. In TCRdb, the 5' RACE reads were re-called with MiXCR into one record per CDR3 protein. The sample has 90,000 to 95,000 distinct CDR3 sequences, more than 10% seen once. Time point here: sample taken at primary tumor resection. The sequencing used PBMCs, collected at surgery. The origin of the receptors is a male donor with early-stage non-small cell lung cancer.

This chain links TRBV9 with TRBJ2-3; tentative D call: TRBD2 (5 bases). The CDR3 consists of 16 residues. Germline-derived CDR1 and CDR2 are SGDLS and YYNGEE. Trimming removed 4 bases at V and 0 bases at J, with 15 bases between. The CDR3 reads CASSPRLTTSTDTQYF. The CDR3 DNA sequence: TGTGCCAGCAGCCCGCGACTAACGACTAGCACAGATACGCAGTATTTT. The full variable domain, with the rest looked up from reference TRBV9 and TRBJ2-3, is DSGVTQTPKHLITATGQRVTLRCSPRSGDLSVYWYQQSLDQGLQFLIQYYNGEERAKGNILERFSAQQFPDLHSELNLSSLELGDSALYFCASSPRLTTSTDTQYFGPGTRLTVL.

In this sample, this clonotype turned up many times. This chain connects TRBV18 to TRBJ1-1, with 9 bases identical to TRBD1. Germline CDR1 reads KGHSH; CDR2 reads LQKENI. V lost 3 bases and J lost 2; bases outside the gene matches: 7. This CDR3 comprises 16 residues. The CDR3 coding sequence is TGTGCCAGCTCACCGCCAGCGGGACAGGGTAACACTGAAGCTTTCTTT. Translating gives CASSPPAGQGNTEAFF.

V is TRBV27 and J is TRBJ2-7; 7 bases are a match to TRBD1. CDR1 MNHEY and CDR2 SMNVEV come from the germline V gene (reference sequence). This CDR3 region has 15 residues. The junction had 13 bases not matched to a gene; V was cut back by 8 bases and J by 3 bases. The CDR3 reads CASSLNGQEYYEQYF. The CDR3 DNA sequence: TGTGCCAGCTCCCTAAACGGACAGGAGTACTACGAGCAGTACTTC.

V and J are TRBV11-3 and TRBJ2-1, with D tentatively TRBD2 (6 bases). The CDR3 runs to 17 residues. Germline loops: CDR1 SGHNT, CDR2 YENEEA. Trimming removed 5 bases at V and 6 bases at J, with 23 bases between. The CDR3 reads CASSPHGAARDSNEQFF. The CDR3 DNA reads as TGTGCCAGCAGCCCGCATGGTGCCGCGAGGGACTCCAATGAGCAGTTCTTC.

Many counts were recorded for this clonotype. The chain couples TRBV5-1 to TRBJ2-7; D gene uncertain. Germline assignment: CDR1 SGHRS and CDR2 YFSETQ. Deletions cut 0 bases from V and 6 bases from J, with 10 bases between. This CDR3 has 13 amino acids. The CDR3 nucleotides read TGCGCCAGCAGCTTGGAACGTCTTTCCGAGCAGTACTTC. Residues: CASSLERLSEQYF.

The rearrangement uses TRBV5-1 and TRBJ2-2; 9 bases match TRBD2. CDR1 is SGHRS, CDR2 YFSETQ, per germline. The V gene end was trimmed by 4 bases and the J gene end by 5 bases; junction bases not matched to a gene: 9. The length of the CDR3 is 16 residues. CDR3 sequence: CASSAWGGLATGELFF. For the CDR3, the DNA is TGCGCCAGCAGCGCCTGGGGCGGACTAGCGACCGGGGAGCTGTTTTTT.

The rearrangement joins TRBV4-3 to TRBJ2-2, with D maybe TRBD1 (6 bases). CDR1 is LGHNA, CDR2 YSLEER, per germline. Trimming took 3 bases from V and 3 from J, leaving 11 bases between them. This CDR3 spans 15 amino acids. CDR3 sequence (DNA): TGCGCCAGCAGCCATTGGGGGCCGGACACCGGGGAGCTGTTTTTT. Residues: CASSHWGPDTGELFF.

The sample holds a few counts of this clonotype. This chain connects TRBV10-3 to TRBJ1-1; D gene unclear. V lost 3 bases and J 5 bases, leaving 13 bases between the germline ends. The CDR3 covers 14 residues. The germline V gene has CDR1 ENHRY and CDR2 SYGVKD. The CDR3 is CAISDASRGTEAFF. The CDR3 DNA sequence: TGTGCCATCAGTGATGCAAGCCGGGGAACTGAAGCTTTCTTT.

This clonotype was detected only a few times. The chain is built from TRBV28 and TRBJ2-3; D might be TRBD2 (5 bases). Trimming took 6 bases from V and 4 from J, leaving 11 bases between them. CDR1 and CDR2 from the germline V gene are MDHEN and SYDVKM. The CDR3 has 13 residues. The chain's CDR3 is CASRPSRPDTQYF. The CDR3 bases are TGTGCCAGCAGACCTAGCCGCCCAGATACGCAGTATTTT.

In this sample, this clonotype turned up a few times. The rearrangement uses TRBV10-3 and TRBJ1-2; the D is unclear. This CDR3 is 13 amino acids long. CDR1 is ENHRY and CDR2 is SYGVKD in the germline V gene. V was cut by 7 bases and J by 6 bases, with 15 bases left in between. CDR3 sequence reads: CAIKVFLDNGYTF. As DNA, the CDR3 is TGTGCCATCAAGGTGTTTTTGGATAATGGCTACACCTTC.

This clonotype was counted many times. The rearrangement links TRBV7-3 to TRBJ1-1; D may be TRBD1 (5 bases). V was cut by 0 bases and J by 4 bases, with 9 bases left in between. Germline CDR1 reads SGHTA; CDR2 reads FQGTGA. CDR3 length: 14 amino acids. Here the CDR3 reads CASSLTSGSTEAFF. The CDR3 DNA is TGTGCCAGCAGCTTAACATCAGGGTCCACTGAAGCTTTCTTT. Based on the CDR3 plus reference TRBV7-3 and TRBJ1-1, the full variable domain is GAGVSQTPSNKVTEKGKYVELRCDPISGHTALYWYRQSLGQGPEFLIYFQGTGAADDSGLPNDRFFAVRPEGSVSTLKIQRTERGDSAVYLCASSLTSGSTEAFFGQGTRLTVV.

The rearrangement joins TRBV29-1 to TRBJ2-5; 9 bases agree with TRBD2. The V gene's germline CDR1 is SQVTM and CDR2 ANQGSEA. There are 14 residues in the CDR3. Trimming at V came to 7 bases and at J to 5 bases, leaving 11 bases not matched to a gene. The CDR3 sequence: CSADRLAGPETQYF. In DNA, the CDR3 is TGCAGCGCCGATCGGCTAGCGGGACCGGAGACCCAGTACTTC.

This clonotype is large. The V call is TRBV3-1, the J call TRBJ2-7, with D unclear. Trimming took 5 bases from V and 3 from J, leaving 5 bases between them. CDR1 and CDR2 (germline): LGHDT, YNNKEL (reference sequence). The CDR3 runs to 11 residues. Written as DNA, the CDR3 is TGTGCCAGCAGCTTCAACTACGAGCAGTACTTC. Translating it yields CASSFNYEQYF.

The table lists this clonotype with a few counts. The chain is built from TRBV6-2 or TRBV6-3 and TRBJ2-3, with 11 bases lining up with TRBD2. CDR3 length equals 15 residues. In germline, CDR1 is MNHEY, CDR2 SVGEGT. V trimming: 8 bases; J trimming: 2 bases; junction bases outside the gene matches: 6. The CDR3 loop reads CASGWTSGFTDTQYF. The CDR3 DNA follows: TGTGCCAGCGGGTGGACTAGCGGGTTCACAGATACGCAGTATTTT.

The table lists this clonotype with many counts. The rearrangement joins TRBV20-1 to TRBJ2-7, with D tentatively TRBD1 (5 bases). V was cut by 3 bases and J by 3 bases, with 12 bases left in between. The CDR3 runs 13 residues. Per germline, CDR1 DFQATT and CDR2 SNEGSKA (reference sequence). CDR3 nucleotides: TGCAGTGCTAGCCAGGGAAGTATCTACGAGCAGTACTTC. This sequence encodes CSASQGSIYEQYF.

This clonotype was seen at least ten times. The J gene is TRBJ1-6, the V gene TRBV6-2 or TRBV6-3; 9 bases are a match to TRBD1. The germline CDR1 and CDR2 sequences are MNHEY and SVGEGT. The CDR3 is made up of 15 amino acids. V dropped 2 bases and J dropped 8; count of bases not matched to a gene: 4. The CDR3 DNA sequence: TGTGCCAGCAGTTACCCACAGGGGGCCGATTCACCCCTCCACTTT. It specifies CASSYPQGADSPLHF.

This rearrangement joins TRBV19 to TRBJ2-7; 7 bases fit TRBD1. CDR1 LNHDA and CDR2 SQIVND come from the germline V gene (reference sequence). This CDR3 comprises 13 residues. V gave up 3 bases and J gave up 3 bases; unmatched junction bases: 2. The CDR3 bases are TGTGCCAGTAGTATTACAGGGGACTACGAGCAGTACTTC. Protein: CASSITGDYEQYF.